One and the same sample provided the 32 T cell receptor beta chains below, sequenced in a study of T cells in Graves' hyperthyroidism and ophthalmopathy. RNA transcripts yielded amplified TCR beta CDR3 regions. Initially, a first-round RT-PCR of the TCR CDR3 employed the HTBI primer set. TCRdb used MiXCR to reprocess the multiplex PCR reads, holding one entry per CDR3 protein. The sample holds 350,000 to 450,000 distinct CDR3 sequences, roughly 13% seen once. Sequenced input: blood. These receptors originate from a man in his fifties with Graves' ophthalmopathy.

This sequence joins TRBV7-8 and TRBJ1-1; 8 bases match TRBD1. This CDR3 comprises 14 residues. The germline V gene encodes CDR1 SGHVS and CDR2 FQNEAQ. With 5 bases clipped from V and 3 bases from J, the junction kept 5 bases outside the gene matches. Here the CDR3 DNA reads TGTGCCAGCAGCAAAGACAGGGGTTACACTGAAGCTTTCTTT. This encodes CASSKDRGYTEAFF.

Regarding this clonotype: A read error may explain this, as a much larger clone is one base away. J is TRBJ2-1 and V is TRBV7-2; possible D gene TRBD2, 6 bases. The end of the DNA aligns better with TRBJ2-7, so the J call may be wrong. Germline lookup yields CDR1 SGHTA and CDR2 FQGNSA. This CDR3 region has 15 residues. The CDR3 region is CASSPTWGVANEQYF. As DNA, the CDR3 is TGTGCCAGCAGCCCTACTTGGGGGGTAGCCAATGAGCAGTACTTC.

In its sample, this clonotype was seen many times. J is TRBJ2-5 and V is TRBV12-5, with 10 bases fitting TRBD2. Germline V CDR1 and CDR2: LGHNT, FRNRAP. V lost 5 bases to trimming and J lost 4 bases; unmatched junction nucleotides: 7. The CDR3 loop spans 15 amino acids. CDR3 nucleotides: TGTGCTAGTGGTGACGGACTAGCGGAGGGAGAGACCCAGTACTTC. It is translated as CASGDGLAEGETQYF.

As for this clonotype: A much larger clone is a single base away; this may be a read error. CDR3 loop: CAASSGTSGMADTQYF. The CDR3 DNA reads TGTGCCGCCAGCAGCGGGACTAGCGGGATGGCAGATACGCAGTATTTT. V and J are TRBV15 and TRBJ2-3; TRBD2 agrees at 13 bases. The CDR3 spans 16 residues. The germline V gene has CDR1 LNHNV and CDR2 YYDKDF (reference sequence).

This clonotype appeared many times. V gene TRBV7-2 combines with J gene TRBJ1-4, with D hard to call. V shed 4 bases and J shed 4 bases, with 10 bases lying between them. The germline V gene encodes CDR1 SGHTA and CDR2 FQGNSA. The CDR3 loop spans 14 amino acids. CDR3 bases: TGTGCCAGCAGCTCGCCGGGATTTAATGAAAAACTGTTTTTT. Protein product: CASSSPGFNEKLFF.

This clonotype was recorded many times. The rearrangement joins TRBV29-1 to TRBJ1-1; 7 nucleotides agree with TRBD1. Looked up from germline, CDR1 is SQVTM and CDR2 is ANQGSEA. V was pared by 5 bases and J by 6 bases, with 9 bases of the junction left unmatched. The CDR3 has 13 amino acids. CDR3 in amino acids: CSVNRGSNSEAFF. For the CDR3, the DNA is TGCAGCGTTAACAGGGGAAGCAACTCTGAAGCTTTCTTT.

This chain connects TRBV4-1 to TRBJ2-3, with 8 nucleotides matching TRBD1. Germline V gene sequence: CDR1 MGHRA, CDR2 YSYEKL. The CDR3 consists of 16 residues. Trimming took 0 bases from V and 2 from J; bases not matched to a gene: 4. The CDR3: CASSQDRTGHTDTQYF. The CDR3, as DNA: TGCGCCAGCAGCCAAGATCGGACAGGGCACACAGATACGCAGTATTTT.

This clonotype was seen a few times. J is TRBJ1-2 and V is TRBV5-5; D is undetermined. Per the germline V gene, CDR1 is SGHKS and CDR2 is YYEKEE (reference sequence). The CDR3 sequence is 14 residues long. The V end lost 1 base, the J end lost 3 bases, and 10 bases lay between the germline ends. For the CDR3, the DNA is TGTGCCAGCAGCTTGTCAGATATCGACTATGGCTACACCTTC. It specifies CASSLSDIDYGYTF.

The chain couples TRBV28 to TRBJ2-3; TRBD1 agrees at 7 bases. CDR3 size: 17 residues. Germline CDR1 is MDHEN and CDR2 is SYDVKM. Trimming removed 5 bases from V and 2 bases from J; junction bases left unmatched: 13. The CDR3 bases are TGTGCCAGCAGTGATCCTATAATTGGGACAGCCACAGATACGCAGTATTTT. Its translation: CASSDPIIGTATDTQYF.

This clonotype came up many times. V and J are TRBV10-3 and TRBJ2-5, with no clear D. Trimming cost V 1 base and J 2 bases, with 8 bases left between them. The length of the CDR3 is 14 residues. Germline loops: CDR1 ENHRY, CDR2 SYGVKD. The CDR3 reads CAISEWASQETQYF. The CDR3 DNA reads as TGTGCCATCAGTGAGTGGGCTAGTCAAGAGACCCAGTACTTC.

This clonotype was recorded many times. The chain combines TRBV12-3 or TRBV12-4 with TRBJ1-1; TRBD1 matches at 9 bases. CDR3 length equals 15 residues. J gave up 4 bases and V 5 bases, and 8 bases lay outside the gene matches. The CDR3 coding sequence is TGTGCCAGCAGTCCGGACAGGGGATGGGGCACTGAAGCTTTCTTT. Translated: CASSPDRGWGTEAFF.

This chain uses TRBV29-1 with TRBJ2-7; TRBD2 matches 11 bases. CDR1 is SQVTM, CDR2 ANQGSEA, per germline. The CDR3 sequence is 16 residues long. CDR3 DNA: TGCAGTGCCCAGTCCCTAGCGGGAGGTCCTAAGGGCGAGCAGTACTTC. This translates into CSAQSLAGGPKGEQYF.

For this clonotype: A read error may produce the germline difference seen at one junction end. The chain has TRBV19 and TRBJ1-5; D may be TRBD1 (6 bases). This CDR3 is built from 21 residues. Per germline, CDR1 LNHDA and CDR2 SQIVND (reference sequence). CDR3 sequence reads: CASSMNRAQRARRQSNQPRHF. CDR3 sequence (DNA): TGTGCCAGTAGTATGAACAGGGCGCAGCGAGCACGACGCCAAAGTAATCAGCCCCGGCATTTT.

This clonotype was seen many times. The CDR3 nucleotides are TGTGCCAGCAGCCGTGGACCTTTCCCGCCCAATGAGCAGTTCTTC. It is translated as CASSRGPFPPNEQFF. The chain combines TRBV7-9 with TRBJ2-1; unclear D gene. V was pared by 5 bases and J by 6 bases, with 17 bases between. CDR3 length: 15 residues. Germline-derived CDR1 and CDR2 are SEHNR and FQNEAQ (reference sequence).

The sample holds many counts of this clonotype. The CDR3 DNA is TGCAGCCCCATAGCGGGAGTTAGTTTCTATGAGCAGTTCTTC. This sequence encodes CSPIAGVSFYEQFF. The chain has TRBV29-1 and TRBJ2-1, with 9 positions matching TRBD2. The CDR3 extends over 14 amino acids. The germline V gene has CDR1 SQVTM and CDR2 ANQGSEA. The junction had 13 bases not matched to a gene; V was cut back by 8 bases and J by 8 bases.

This clonotype turned up a few times. The chain links TRBV7-3 to TRBJ2-1; tentatively, D is TRBD1 or TRBD2 (6 bases each). The CDR3 length is 13 residues. Between the trimmed V and J ends, which lost 0 bases and 9 bases, there was a span of 9 bases. Germline CDR1 and CDR2: SGHTA and FQGTGA. CDR3 nucleotides: TGTGCCAGCAGCTTAACCGGGGGCACTGAGCAGTTCTTC. Amino acids: CASSLTGGTEQFF.

This clonotype showed up many times. The rearrangement links TRBV7-3 to TRBJ1-1; D gene uncertain. CDR3 length equals 13 residues. Looked up from germline, CDR1 is SGHTA and CDR2 is FQGTGA. The V gene lost 3 bases and the J gene lost 6 bases, with 11 bases spanning the gap. The CDR3 loop is CASSLTARAEAFF. The CDR3 nucleotides are TGTGCCAGCAGCTTGACGGCCCGGGCTGAAGCTTTCTTT.

This clonotype was found a few times. This rearrangement joins TRBV5-4 to TRBJ2-3, with 8 positions matching TRBD2. CDR3 length equals 15 residues. CDR1 and CDR2 from the germline V gene are SGHNT and YYREEE (reference sequence). Germline trimming cut 2 bases from V and 4 bases from J; bases unmatched to any gene: 6. CDR3 residues: CASSFSWREADTQYF. CDR3 DNA sequence: TGTGCCAGCAGCTTCAGTTGGCGGGAGGCAGATACGCAGTATTTT. The full variable domain, in which reference TRBV5-4 and TRBJ2-3 provide the parts outside the CDR3, is ETGVTQSPTHLIKTRGQQVTLRCSSQSGHNTVSWYQQALGQGPQFIFQYYREEENGRGNFPPRFSGLQFPNYSSELNVNALELDDSALYLCASSFSWREADTQYFGPGTRLTVL.

This clonotype was observed many times. V usage is TRBV28 and J usage is TRBJ1-2; 9 nucleotides agree with TRBD1. The CDR3 sequence is 16 residues long. Germline V gene lookup returns CDR1 MDHEN and CDR2 SYDVKM. With V trimmed by 6 bases and J by 4 bases, 12 bases remained unmatched. CDR3 in amino acids: CASSPPPGQGSYGYTF. Here the CDR3 DNA reads TGTGCCAGCAGCCCCCCGCCGGGACAGGGCTCCTATGGCTACACCTTC.

In this sample, this clonotype turned up a few times. The rearrangement links TRBV12-3 or TRBV12-4 to TRBJ2-2; D remains ambiguous. The CDR3 contains 13 residues. The germline V and J ends were trimmed by 2 bases and 5 bases, with 6 bases remaining between them. The CDR3 is CASSLKRTGELFF. CDR3 nucleotides: TGTGCCAGCAGTTTAAAGAGAACCGGGGAGCTGTTTTTT.

Of note for this clonotype: A clone one base away is much larger, so this may be a read error. V gene TRBV20-1 combines with J gene TRBJ2-1; weak D call: TRBD1 (6 bases). Germline CDR1 is DFQATT and CDR2 is SNEGSKA (reference sequence). The CDR3 covers 16 residues. This CDR3 is CNARPILRGRYNEQFF. The CDR3 coding sequence is TGCAATGCTAGACCGATACTAAGGGGGAGATACAATGAGCAGTTCTTC.

This clonotype was counted at least ten times. This chain uses TRBV2 with TRBJ2-7; D is possibly TRBD1 or TRBD2 (5 bases each). This CDR3 comprises 13 residues. V lost 7 bases and J lost 7, with 17 bases in between. The germline gives CDR1 SNHLY, CDR2 FYNNEI. The chain's CDR3 is CASTPRPGTEQYF. The CDR3 nucleotides read TGTGCCAGCACCCCACGGCCGGGGACGGAGCAGTACTTC.

As regards this clonotype: One base away lies a much larger clone, so this may be a sequencing read error. This rearrangement joins TRBV20-1 to TRBJ2-1, with D perhaps matching TRBD2 (5 bases). The CDR3 is 16 amino acids. Germline lookup yields CDR1 DFQATT and CDR2 SNEGSKA (reference sequence). The CDR3 region is CSARERLARSYNEQLF. Here the CDR3 DNA reads TGCAGTGCTAGAGAGCGGTTAGCGCGCTCCTACAATGAGCAGCTCTTC.

This clonotype appeared many times. This chain uses TRBV5-1 with TRBJ2-3, with D hard to call. This CDR3 spans 14 amino acids. V shed 6 bases and J shed 3 bases, with 14 bases lying between them. Germline V CDR1 and CDR2: SGHRS, YFSETQ. CDR3 bases: TGCGCCAGCACCCCGTCAGGAGCGACAGATACGCAGTATTTT. Translation gives CASTPSGATDTQYF.

The J gene is TRBJ2-5, the V gene TRBV5-6, with 8 bases lining up with TRBD1. The J segment lost 5 bases and the V segment lost 4 bases, leaving 10 bases of the junction unmatched. The CDR3 spans 15 residues. Germline lookup yields CDR1 SGHDT and CDR2 YYEEEE. In nucleotides, the CDR3 is TGTGCCAGCAGCCATACTCAGGGGGCACGGGAGACCCAGTACTTC. Amino acid sequence: CASSHTQGARETQYF.

The table lists this clonotype with many counts. The chain uses TRBV27 and TRBJ2-3, with TRBD2 as a possible D gene (5 bases). CDR3 length: 13 amino acids. Germline values: CDR1 MNHEY, CDR2 SMNVEV (reference sequence). The V and J ends lost 3 bases and 4 bases respectively, with 8 bases between them. The CDR3 nucleotides are TGTGCCAGCAGTTTTGGGAGCGCAGATACGCAGTATTTT. It is translated as CASSFGSADTQYF.

This clonotype was observed a few times. J is TRBJ2-5 and V is TRBV19; a possible D gene is TRBD1 (5 bases). The ends were cut back, 5 bases at V and 5 bases at J, with 12 bases in the middle. The germline gives CDR1 LNHDA, CDR2 SQIVND (reference sequence). This CDR3 is 13 amino acids long. CDR3 DNA: TGTGCCAGTAGTGCAGGGTTTTTGGAGACCCAGTACTTC. Its translation: CASSAGFLETQYF.

In this sample, this clonotype turned up a few times. This chain joins TRBV9 and TRBJ2-7, with D perhaps given as TRBD1 or TRBD2 (6 bases each). Germline V gene data show CDR1 as SGDLS and CDR2 as YYNGEE. Trimming removed 2 bases at V and 4 bases at J, with 10 bases between. The length of the CDR3 is 13 residues. CDR3 in DNA: TGTGCCAGCAGCGTCAGGGGAGGTTACGAGCAGTACTTC. Its translation: CASSVRGGYEQYF.

The gene calls are TRBV20-1 and TRBJ1-2, with TRBD1 identical over 12 bases. The CDR3 contains 14 residues. Germline CDR1 DFQATT, CDR2 SNEGSKA (reference sequence). Trimming at V came to 3 bases and at J to 8 bases, leaving 7 bases not matched to a gene. This chain's CDR3 is CSASPGQGAGGYTF. Here the CDR3 DNA reads TGCAGTGCTAGCCCGGGACAGGGGGCGGGGGGCTACACCTTC.

This clonotype was counted many times. This sequence joins TRBV30 and TRBJ2-7; TRBD2 matches 11 bases. The CDR3 loop spans 18 amino acids. Germline V lookup: CDR1 GTSNPN, CDR2 SVGIG (reference sequence). Losses at the gene ends were 4 bases for V and 6 bases for J; bases not matched to a gene: 20. The CDR3 loop is CAWIPRGLLAGEAGEQYF. Here the CDR3 DNA reads TGTGCCTGGATACCTAGGGGCCTACTAGCGGGAGAGGCTGGCGAGCAGTACTTC.

This clonotype was counted between two and nine times. This rearrangement joins TRBV20-1 to TRBJ2-4, with D possibly being TRBD2 (6 bases). This CDR3 has 14 residues. The germline CDR1 and CDR2 sequences are DFQATT and SNEGSKA (reference sequence). V was shortened by 5 bases and J by 7 bases, with 18 bases between the two germline ends. CDR3 nucleotide sequence: TGCAGTGCTTCCCTTTCCGGGAGCGGGAACATTCAGTACTTC. Protein sequence: CSASLSGSGNIQYF.

This clonotype was counted at least ten times. V gene TRBV20-1 combines with J gene TRBJ2-4; 11 nucleotides match TRBD2. Germline V gene sequence: CDR1 DFQATT, CDR2 SNEGSKA (reference sequence). The V gene end was trimmed by 5 bases and the J gene end by 9 bases; junction bases not matched to a gene: 9. This CDR3 comprises 14 residues. CDR3 protein: CSADTSGRGGIQYF. The CDR3 nucleotides read TGCAGTGCTGATACTAGCGGGAGAGGAGGCATTCAGTACTTC.